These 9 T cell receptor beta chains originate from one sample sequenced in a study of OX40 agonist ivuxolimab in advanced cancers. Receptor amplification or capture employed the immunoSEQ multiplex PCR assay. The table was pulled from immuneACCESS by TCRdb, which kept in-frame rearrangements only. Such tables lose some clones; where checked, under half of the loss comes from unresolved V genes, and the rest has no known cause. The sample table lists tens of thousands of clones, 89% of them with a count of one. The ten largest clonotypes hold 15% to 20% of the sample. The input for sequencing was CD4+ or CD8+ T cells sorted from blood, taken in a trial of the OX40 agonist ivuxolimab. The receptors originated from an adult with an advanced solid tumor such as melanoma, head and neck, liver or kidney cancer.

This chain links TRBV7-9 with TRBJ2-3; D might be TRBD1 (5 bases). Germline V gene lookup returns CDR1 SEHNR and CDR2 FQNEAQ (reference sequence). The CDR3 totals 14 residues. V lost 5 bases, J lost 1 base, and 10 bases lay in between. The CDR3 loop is CASSQGWGTDTQYF. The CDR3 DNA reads TGTGCCAGCAGCCAGGGTTGGGGCACAGATACGCAGTATTTT.

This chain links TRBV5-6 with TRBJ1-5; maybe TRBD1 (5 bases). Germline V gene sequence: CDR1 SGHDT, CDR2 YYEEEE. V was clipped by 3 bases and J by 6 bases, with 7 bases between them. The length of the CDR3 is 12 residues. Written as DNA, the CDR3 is TGTGCCAGCAGCTCCGGGGGTCAGCCCCAGCATTTT. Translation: CASSSGGQPQHF. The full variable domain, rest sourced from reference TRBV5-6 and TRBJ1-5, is DAGVTQSPTHLIKTRGQQVTLRCSPKSGHDTVSWYQQALGQGPQFIFQYYEEEERQRGNFPDRFSGHQFPNYSSELNVNALLLGDSALYLCASSSGGQPQHFGDGTRLSIL.

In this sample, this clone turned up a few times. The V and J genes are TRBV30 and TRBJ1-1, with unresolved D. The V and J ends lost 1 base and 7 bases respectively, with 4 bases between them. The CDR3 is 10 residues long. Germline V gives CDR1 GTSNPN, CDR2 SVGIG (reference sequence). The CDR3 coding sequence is TGTGCCTGGAGTGCGAATGAAGCTTTCTTT. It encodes CAWSANEAFF.

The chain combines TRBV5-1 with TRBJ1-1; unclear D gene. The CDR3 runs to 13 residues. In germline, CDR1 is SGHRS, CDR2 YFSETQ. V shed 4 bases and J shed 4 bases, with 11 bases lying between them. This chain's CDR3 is CASSATGGTEAFF. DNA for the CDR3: TGCGCCAGCAGCGCTACCGGTGGCACTGAAGCTTTCTTT.

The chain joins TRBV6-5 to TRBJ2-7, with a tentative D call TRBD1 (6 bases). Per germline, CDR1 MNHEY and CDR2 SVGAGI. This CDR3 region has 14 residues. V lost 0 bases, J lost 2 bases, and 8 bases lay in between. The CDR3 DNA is TGTGCCAGCAGTTACTCAGAGGGGGCCTACGAGCAGTACTTC. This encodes CASSYSEGAYEQYF.

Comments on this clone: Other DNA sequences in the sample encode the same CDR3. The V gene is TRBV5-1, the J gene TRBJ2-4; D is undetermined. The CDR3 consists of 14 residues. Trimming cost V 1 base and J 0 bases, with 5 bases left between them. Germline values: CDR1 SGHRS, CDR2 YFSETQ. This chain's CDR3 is CASSLTLAKNIQYF. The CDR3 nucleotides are TGCGCCAGCAGCTTGACGTTAGCCAAAAACATTCAGTACTTC.

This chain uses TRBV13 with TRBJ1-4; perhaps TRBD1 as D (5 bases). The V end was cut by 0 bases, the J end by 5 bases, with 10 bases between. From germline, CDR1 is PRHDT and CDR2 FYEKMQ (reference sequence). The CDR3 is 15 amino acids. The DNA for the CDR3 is TGTGCCAGCAGCTTAGGGAGGGACGCGAATGAAAAACTGTTTTTT. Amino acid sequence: CASSLGRDANEKLFF.

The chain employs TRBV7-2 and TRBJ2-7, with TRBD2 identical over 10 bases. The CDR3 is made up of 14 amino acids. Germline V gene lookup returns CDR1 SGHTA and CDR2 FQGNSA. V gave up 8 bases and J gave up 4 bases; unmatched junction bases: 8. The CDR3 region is CASEIAGGGYEQYF. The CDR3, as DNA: TGTGCCAGCGAGATAGCGGGAGGAGGATACGAGCAGTACTTC. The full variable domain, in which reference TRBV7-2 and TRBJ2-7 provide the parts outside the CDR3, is GAGVSQSPSNKVTEKGKDVELRCDPISGHTALYWYRQSLGQGLEFLIYFQGNSAPDKSGLPSDRFSAERTGGSVSTLTIQRTQQEDSAVYLCASEIAGGGYEQYFGPGTRLTVT.

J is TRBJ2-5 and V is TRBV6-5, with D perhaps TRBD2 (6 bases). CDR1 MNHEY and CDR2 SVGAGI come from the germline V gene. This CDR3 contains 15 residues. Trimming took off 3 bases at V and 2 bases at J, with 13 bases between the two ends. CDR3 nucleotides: TGTGCCAGCAGTTATGGCGGGACGGCTCAAGAGACCCAGTACTTC. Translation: CASSYGGTAQETQYF.